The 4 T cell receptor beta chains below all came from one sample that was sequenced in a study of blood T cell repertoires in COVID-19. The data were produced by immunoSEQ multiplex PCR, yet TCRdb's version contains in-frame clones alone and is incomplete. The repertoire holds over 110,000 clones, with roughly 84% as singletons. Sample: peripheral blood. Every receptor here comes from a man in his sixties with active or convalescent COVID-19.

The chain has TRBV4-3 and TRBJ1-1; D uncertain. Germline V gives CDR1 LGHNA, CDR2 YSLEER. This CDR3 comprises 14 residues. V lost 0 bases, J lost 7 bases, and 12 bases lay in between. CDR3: CASSQDRNGDEAFF. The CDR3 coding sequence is TGCGCCAGCAGCCAAGATCGGAACGGAGATGAAGCTTTCTTT.

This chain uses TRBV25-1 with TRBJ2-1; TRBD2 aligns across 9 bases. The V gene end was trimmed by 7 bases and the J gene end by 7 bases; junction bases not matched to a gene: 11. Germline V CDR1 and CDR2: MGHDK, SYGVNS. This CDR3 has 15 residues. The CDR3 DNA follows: TGTGCCAGCATTTTTAGCGGGAGTGGGGCTAATGAGCAGTTCTTC. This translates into CASIFSGSGANEQFF.

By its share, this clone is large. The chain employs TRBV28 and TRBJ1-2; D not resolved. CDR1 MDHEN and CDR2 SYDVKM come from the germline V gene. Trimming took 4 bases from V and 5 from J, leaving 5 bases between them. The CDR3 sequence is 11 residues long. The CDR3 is CASSYGYGYTF. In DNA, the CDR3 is TGTGCCAGCAGTTACGGGTATGGCTACACCTTC.

The CDR3 here is CASSFRAGGNSPLHF. CDR3 DNA sequence: TGTGCCAGCAGTTTCCGGGCAGGGGGTAATTCACCCCTCCACTTT. The chain couples TRBV27 to TRBJ1-6; 7 nucleotides match TRBD1. The CDR3 spans 15 residues. Per the germline V gene, CDR1 is MNHEY and CDR2 is SMNVEV (reference sequence). Losses at the gene ends were 3 bases for V and 6 bases for J; bases not matched to a gene: 5.